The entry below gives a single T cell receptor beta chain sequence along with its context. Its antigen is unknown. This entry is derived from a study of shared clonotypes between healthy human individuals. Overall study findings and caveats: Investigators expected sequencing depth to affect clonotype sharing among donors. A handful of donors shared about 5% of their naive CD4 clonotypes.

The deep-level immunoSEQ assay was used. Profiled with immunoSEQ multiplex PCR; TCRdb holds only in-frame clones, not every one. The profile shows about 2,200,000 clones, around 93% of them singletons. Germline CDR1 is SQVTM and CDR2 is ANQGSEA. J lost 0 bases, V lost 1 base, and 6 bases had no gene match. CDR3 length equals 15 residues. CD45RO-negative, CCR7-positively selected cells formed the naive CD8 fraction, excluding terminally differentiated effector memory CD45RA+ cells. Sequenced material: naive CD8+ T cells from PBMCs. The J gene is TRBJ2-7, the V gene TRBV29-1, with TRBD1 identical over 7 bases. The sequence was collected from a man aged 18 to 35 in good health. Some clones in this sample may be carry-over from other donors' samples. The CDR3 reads CSVEVIGTVSYEQYF. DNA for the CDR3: TGCAGCGTTGAAGTTATCGGGACAGTCTCCTACGAGCAGTACTTC.